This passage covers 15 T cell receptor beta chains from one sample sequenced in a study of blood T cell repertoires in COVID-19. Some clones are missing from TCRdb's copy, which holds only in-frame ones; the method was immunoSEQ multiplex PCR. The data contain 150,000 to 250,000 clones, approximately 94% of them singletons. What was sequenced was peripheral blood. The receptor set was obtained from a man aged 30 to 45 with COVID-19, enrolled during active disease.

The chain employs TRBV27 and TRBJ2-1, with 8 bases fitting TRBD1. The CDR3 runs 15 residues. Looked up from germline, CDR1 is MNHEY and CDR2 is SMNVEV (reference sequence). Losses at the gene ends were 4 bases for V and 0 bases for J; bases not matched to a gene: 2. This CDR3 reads CASSWTGSSYNEQFF. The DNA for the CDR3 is TGTGCCAGCAGTTGGACAGGGAGCTCCTACAATGAGCAGTTCTTC.

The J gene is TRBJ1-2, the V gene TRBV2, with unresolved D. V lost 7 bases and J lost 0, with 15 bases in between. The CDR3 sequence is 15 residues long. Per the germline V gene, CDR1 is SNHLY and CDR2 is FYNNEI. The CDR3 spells CASKADGVTNYGYTF. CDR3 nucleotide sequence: TGTGCCAGCAAAGCGGACGGTGTGACTAACTATGGCTACACCTTC.

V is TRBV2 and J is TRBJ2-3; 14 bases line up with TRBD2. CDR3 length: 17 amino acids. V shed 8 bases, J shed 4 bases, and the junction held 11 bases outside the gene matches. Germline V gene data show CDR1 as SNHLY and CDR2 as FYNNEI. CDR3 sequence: CASSGTSGGMGADTQYF. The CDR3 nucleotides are TGTGCCAGCTCCGGGACTAGCGGGGGTATGGGTGCAGATACGCAGTATTTT.

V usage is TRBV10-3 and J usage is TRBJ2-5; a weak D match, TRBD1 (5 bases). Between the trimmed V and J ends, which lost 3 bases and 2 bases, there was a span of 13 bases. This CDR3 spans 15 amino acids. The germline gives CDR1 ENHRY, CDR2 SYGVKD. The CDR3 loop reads CAISEPAGRQETQYF. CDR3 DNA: TGTGCCATCAGTGAACCGGCAGGGCGACAAGAGACCCAGTACTTC.

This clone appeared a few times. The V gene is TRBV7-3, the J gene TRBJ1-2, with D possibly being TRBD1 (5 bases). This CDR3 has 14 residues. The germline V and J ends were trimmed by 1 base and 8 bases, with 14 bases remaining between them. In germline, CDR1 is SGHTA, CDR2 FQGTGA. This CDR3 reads CASSLSGGIEGYTF. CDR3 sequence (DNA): TGTGCCAGCAGCTTAAGTGGGGGGATAGAGGGCTACACCTTC.

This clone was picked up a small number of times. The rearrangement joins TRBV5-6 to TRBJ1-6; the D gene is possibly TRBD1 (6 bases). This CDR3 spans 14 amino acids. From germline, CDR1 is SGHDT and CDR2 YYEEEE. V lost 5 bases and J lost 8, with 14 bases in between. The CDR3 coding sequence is TGTGCCAGCAGTAGGGACATCTCTTATTCACCCCTCCACTTT. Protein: CASSRDISYSPLHF.

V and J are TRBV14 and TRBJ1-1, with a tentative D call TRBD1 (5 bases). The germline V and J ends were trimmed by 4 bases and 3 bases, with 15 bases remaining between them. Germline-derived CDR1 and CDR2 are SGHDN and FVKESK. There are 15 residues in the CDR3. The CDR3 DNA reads TGTGCCAGCAGCCCGATAGGGGCAATGGACACTGAAGCTTTCTTT. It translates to CASSPIGAMDTEAFF.

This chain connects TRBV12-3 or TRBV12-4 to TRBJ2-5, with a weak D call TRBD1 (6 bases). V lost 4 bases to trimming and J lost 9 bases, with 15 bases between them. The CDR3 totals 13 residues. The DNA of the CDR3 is TGTGCCAGCAGTTCCCCCTTAACAGGGCCCCAGTACTTC. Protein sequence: CASSSPLTGPQYF.

CDR3 sequence: CASSVAGGGAYNEQFF. Written as DNA, the CDR3 is TGTGCCAGCAGCGTAGCGGGCGGGGGCGCCTACAATGAGCAGTTCTTC. The rearrangement uses TRBV9 and TRBJ2-1; D perhaps matches TRBD2 (7 bases). CDR1 and CDR2 (germline): SGDLS, YYNGEE. Trimming cost V 0 bases and J 2 bases, with 12 bases left between them. This CDR3 spans 16 amino acids. Together with reference TRBV9 and TRBJ2-1, the CDR3 gives the full variable domain: DSGVTQTPKHLITATGQRVTLRCSPRSGDLSVYWYQQSLDQGLQFLIQYYNGEERAKGNILERFSAQQFPDLHSELNLSSLELGDSALYFCASSVAGGGAYNEQFFGPGTRLTVL.

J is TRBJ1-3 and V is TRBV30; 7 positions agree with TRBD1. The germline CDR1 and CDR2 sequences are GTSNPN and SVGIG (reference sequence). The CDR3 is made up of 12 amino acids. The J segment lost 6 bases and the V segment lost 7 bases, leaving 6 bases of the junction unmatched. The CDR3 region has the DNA TGTGCCTCAACGGGACAGATAAACACCATATATTTT. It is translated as CASTGQINTIYF.

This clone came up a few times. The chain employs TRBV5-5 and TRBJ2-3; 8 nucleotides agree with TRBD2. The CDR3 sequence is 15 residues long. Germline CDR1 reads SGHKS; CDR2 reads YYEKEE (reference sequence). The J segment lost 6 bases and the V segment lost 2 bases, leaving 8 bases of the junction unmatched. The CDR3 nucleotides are TGTGCCAGCAGCTTCCTCGGGGGGGCATCTGATACGCAGTATTTT. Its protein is CASSFLGGASDTQYF.

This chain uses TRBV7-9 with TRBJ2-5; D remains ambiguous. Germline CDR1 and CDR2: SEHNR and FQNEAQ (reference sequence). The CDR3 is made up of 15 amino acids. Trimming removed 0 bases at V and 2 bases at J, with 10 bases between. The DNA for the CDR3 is TGTGCCAGCAGCTTAGCGGGCCTCCCACAAGAGACCCAGTACTTC. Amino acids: CASSLAGLPQETQYF.

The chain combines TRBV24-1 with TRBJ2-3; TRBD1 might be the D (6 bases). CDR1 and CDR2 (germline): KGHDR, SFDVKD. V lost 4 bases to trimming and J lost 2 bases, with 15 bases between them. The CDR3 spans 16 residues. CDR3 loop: CATSDPRQDYTDTQYF. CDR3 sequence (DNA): TGTGCCACCAGTGACCCCCGACAGGATTACACAGATACGCAGTATTTT.

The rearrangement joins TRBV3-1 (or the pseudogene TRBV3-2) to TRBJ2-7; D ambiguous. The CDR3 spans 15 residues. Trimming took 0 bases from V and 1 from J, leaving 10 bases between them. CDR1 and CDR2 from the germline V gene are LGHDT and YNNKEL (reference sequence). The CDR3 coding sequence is TGTGCCAGCAGCCAAGAACAGACATTATCCTACGAGCAGTACTTC. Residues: CASSQEQTLSYEQYF.

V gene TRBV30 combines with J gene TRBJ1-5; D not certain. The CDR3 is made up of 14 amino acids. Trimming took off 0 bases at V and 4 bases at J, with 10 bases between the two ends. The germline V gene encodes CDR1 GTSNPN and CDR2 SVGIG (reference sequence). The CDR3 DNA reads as TGTGCCTGGAGTGTAGGCACAGATAATCAGCCCCAGCATTTT. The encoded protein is CAWSVGTDNQPQHF.